Presented here are 10 T cell receptor beta chains from one specimen sequenced in a study of T cell responses to AZD1222 COVID-19 vaccine. Sequencing used immunoSEQ multiplex PCR; TCRdb keeps in-frame clones, though not all of them. The sample has approximately 200,000 clones, around 88% seen once. Sequenced here: peripheral blood, sampled on day 0 of AZD1222 vaccination. The origin of the receptors is an adult in good health.

V gene TRBV27 combines with J gene TRBJ1-5; a weak D match, TRBD1 (5 bases). Germline values: CDR1 MNHEY, CDR2 SMNVEV (reference sequence). The CDR3 has 17 amino acids. Deletions cut 5 bases from V and 3 bases from J, with 20 bases between. The CDR3 sequence is CASSPRRGDKNNQPQHF. CDR3 sequence (DNA): TGTGCCAGCAGTCCCCGGAGGGGTGATAAGAACAATCAGCCCCAGCATTTT.

The chain joins TRBV19 to TRBJ1-2; D is perhaps TRBD1 (6 bases). Germline CDR1 and CDR2: LNHDA and SQIVND (reference sequence). The CDR3 is made up of 14 amino acids. V dropped 3 bases and J dropped 6 bases, with 14 bases sitting between them. DNA for the CDR3: TGTGCCAGTAGTATTAAGGTGGGGGCTCATGGCTACACCTTC. Translation: CASSIKVGAHGYTF.

This chain connects TRBV6-4 to TRBJ1-5; tentative D call: TRBD1 (6 bases). The germline V gene encodes CDR1 MRHNA and CDR2 SNTAGT. Trimming took off 6 bases at V and 0 bases at J, with 18 bases between the two ends. The CDR3 length is 17 residues. The CDR3 region has the DNA TGTGCCAGCAGACATACCAGGGGTTCTTATAGCAATCAGCCCCAGCATTTT. Translating it yields CASRHTRGSYSNQPQHF.

The chain joins TRBV5-1 to TRBJ2-7, with TRBD1 identical over 7 bases. The germline V gene encodes CDR1 SGHRS and CDR2 YFSETQ. V was clipped by 8 bases and J by 2 bases; unmatched bases: 7. This CDR3 is built from 13 residues. CDR3 bases: TGCGCCAGTAAGCTAGGGACAGCCTACGAGCAGTACTTC. The encoded protein is CASKLGTAYEQYF.

The V gene is TRBV10-3, the J gene TRBJ2-3, with 7 bases identical to TRBD1. J lost 2 bases, V lost 2 bases, and 7 bases had no gene match. The CDR3 extends over 16 amino acids. Germline values: CDR1 ENHRY, CDR2 SYGVKD. CDR3 in DNA: TGTGCCATCAGTGAGCTAGGACAGGCGGCCACAGATACGCAGTATTTT. It codes for CAISELGQAATDTQYF.

J is TRBJ2-7 and V is TRBV5-1; TRBD1 agrees at 7 bases. The CDR3 spans 15 residues. The germline V gene has CDR1 SGHRS and CDR2 YFSETQ. With 7 bases clipped from V and 4 bases from J, the junction kept 14 bases outside the gene matches. CDR3 amino acids: CASGAPGTATYEQYF. For the CDR3, the DNA is TGCGCCAGCGGGGCCCCTGGGACAGCTACGTACGAGCAGTACTTC. Drawing the rest from reference TRBV5-1 and TRBJ2-7, the complete variable domain is KAGVTQTPRYLIKTRGQQVTLSCSPISGHRSVSWYQQTPGQGLQFLFEYFSETQRNKGNFPGRFSGRQFSNSRSEMNVSTLELGDSALYLCASGAPGTATYEQYFGPGTRLTVT.

The chain is built from TRBV7-9 and TRBJ2-3; weak D call: TRBD1 (5 bases). Germline V CDR1 and CDR2: SEHNR, FQNEAQ (reference sequence). The CDR3 is 15 residues long. Deletions cut 6 bases from V and 2 bases from J, with 15 bases between. The CDR3 sequence is CASSSRRQTTDTQYF. The CDR3, as DNA: TGTGCCAGCAGTTCCCGGAGACAGACCACAGATACGCAGTATTTT.

This clone was seen more than once but under ten times. The chain carries TRBV15 and TRBJ2-6, with 9 bases identical to TRBD1. The CDR3 runs 16 residues. The ends lost 6 bases at V and 0 bases at J; junction bases unmatched: 3. Looked up from germline, CDR1 is LNHNV and CDR2 is YYDKDF (reference sequence). This chain's CDR3 is CATRTGGNSGANVLTF. The CDR3 coding sequence is TGTGCCACCAGGACAGGGGGAAACTCTGGGGCCAACGTCCTGACTTTC.

The chain recombines TRBV11-1 with TRBJ2-1; 9 bases agree with TRBD1. The trim removed 1 base at V and 5 bases at J, leaving 6 bases unmatched. The CDR3 is 16 amino acids. CDR1 is SGHAT and CDR2 is FQDESV in the germline V gene (reference sequence). CDR3 in DNA: TGTGCCAGCAGCTTAGAGACAGGGGGGTTGGACAATGAGCAGTTCTTC. Protein product: CASSLETGGLDNEQFF.

The rearrangement uses TRBV14 and TRBJ2-7; 8 bases match TRBD2. The CDR3 loop spans 14 amino acids. Trimming cost V 5 bases and J 8 bases; bases outside gene matches: 11. Germline V gene data show CDR1 as SGHDN and CDR2 as FVKESK. This CDR3 reads CASSAPGLDIQQYF. As DNA, the CDR3 is TGTGCCAGCAGCGCACCGGGACTAGACATCCAGCAGTACTTC.